A single sample is the source of the 16 T cell receptor beta chains below, sequenced in a study of T cells in Graves' hyperthyroidism and ophthalmopathy. The investigators amplified TCR beta CDR3 regions from RNA transcripts. TCR CDR3 regions were first amplified by RT-PCR with HTBI primers. TCRdb itself ran the multiplex PCR reads through MiXCR, one entry per CDR3 protein. The sample comprises about 270,000 distinct CDR3 sequences, 13% to 15% of which are singletons, and 30% to 35% rests with the top ten. Source material: blood. Receptor source: a woman aged 50 to 60 with Graves' hyperthyroidism that later progressed to Graves' ophthalmopathy.

This chain connects TRBV28 to TRBJ2-1, with 9 bases lining up with TRBD2. The CDR3 is 15 residues long. The J segment lost 2 bases and the V segment lost 8 bases, leaving 7 bases of the junction unmatched. Germline V gene sequence: CDR1 MDHEN, CDR2 SYDVKM. CDR3 sequence reads: CASRAGGGTYNEQFF. The CDR3 region has the DNA TGTGCCAGCCGGGCGGGGGGGGGCACCTACAATGAGCAGTTCTTC.

At least ten counts were recorded for this clonotype. The chain has TRBV6-1 and TRBJ1-2; TRBD1 matches at 11 bases. The CDR3 contains 13 residues. CDR1 and CDR2 from the germline V gene are MNHNS and SASEGT. J gave up 4 bases and V 6 bases, and 1 base lay outside the gene matches. The CDR3 region is CASRGQGVYGYTF. CDR3 nucleotide sequence: TGTGCCAGCAGGGGACAGGGGGTCTATGGCTACACCTTC.

This clonotype was seen repeatedly, ten times or more. This chain connects TRBV20-1 to TRBJ2-1, with unresolved D. The V and J ends lost 6 bases and 6 bases respectively, with 15 bases between them. Germline-derived CDR1 and CDR2 are DFQATT and SNEGSKA (reference sequence). This CDR3 has 13 residues. The CDR3 nucleotides read TGCAGTGCCCCGCGAAATAGTGGCAATGAGCAGTTCTTC. This gives the protein CSAPRNSGNEQFF.

This clonotype was counted at least ten times. The chain employs TRBV27 and TRBJ1-1; D gene ambiguous. Germline V lookup: CDR1 MNHEY, CDR2 SMNVEV (reference sequence). Trimming removed 1 base from V and 1 base from J, with 7 bases in between. CDR3 length equals 14 residues. The CDR3 loop is CASSLWVTNTEAFF. The CDR3 DNA reads as TGTGCCAGCAGTTTATGGGTTACGAACACTGAAGCTTTCTTT.

V gene TRBV18 combines with J gene TRBJ1-2, with D unclear. CDR1 and CDR2 from the germline V gene are KGHSH and LQKENI. This CDR3 is built from 15 residues. With 0 bases removed from V and 0 bases from J, the gap between germline ends came to 8 bases. In DNA form, the CDR3 reads TGTGCCAGCTCACCACCGTCCCAGGCTAACTATGGCTACACCTTC. Its protein is CASSPPSQANYGYTF.

This clonotype was seen repeatedly, ten times or more. The gene calls are TRBV18 and TRBJ2-1, with TRBD2 matching 10 bases. The CDR3 contains 17 residues. Germline CDR1 and CDR2: KGHSH and LQKENI. The junction had 9 bases not matched to a gene; V was cut back by 3 bases and J by 4 bases. The DNA of the CDR3 is TGTGCCAGCTCACCCCCGCTAGCGGGAGTAGGATACAATGAGCAGTTCTTC. It codes for CASSPPLAGVGYNEQFF.

This clonotype was detected a few times. V is TRBV6-1 and J is TRBJ1-3; D is uncertain. V was shortened by 5 bases and J by 4 bases, with 9 bases between the two germline ends. This CDR3 has 13 amino acids. Germline lookup yields CDR1 MNHNS and CDR2 SASEGT. CDR3 sequence: CASSREPGNTIYF. The CDR3 nucleotides read TGTGCCAGCAGTCGGGAGCCCGGAAACACCATATATTTT.

Only a few counts were recorded for this clonotype. The genes are TRBV6-6 and TRBJ1-2, with 8 bases identical to TRBD1. The germline gives CDR1 MNHNY, CDR2 SVGAGI (reference sequence). With V trimmed by 0 bases and J by 3 bases, 6 bases remained unmatched. This CDR3 contains 16 residues. This CDR3 is CASSYSTGVSYYGYTF. CDR3 DNA: TGTGCCAGCAGTTACTCGACAGGGGTTTCTTACTATGGCTACACCTTC.

This clonotype appeared many times. This sequence joins TRBV5-1 and TRBJ2-3; possibly TRBD2 for D (5 bases). The V and J ends lost 0 bases and 7 bases respectively, with 15 bases between them. The CDR3 has 15 amino acids. Germline CDR1 reads SGHRS; CDR2 reads YFSETQ. CDR3: CASSLAGSETYTQYF. The DNA of the CDR3 is TGCGCCAGCAGCTTGGCCGGTAGCGAGACCTATACGCAGTATTTT.

This clonotype was seen many times. This chain connects TRBV5-6 to TRBJ2-1; 9 nucleotides match TRBD2. V was clipped by 2 bases and J by 7 bases; unmatched bases: 4. The CDR3 length is 14 residues. From germline, CDR1 is SGHDT and CDR2 YYEEEE. The CDR3 loop reads CASSFLTSGNEQFF. The DNA of the CDR3 is TGTGCCAGCAGCTTTCTCACTAGCGGGAATGAGCAGTTCTTC.

In its sample, this clonotype was seen a few times. The rearrangement joins TRBV20-1 to TRBJ2-1; D is uncertain. There are 13 residues in the CDR3. Germline values: CDR1 DFQATT, CDR2 SNEGSKA (reference sequence). V gave up 6 bases and J gave up 8 bases, with 17 bases separating them. In DNA form, the CDR3 reads TGCAGTGCGCCCTTAAATTTTGGCGATGAGCAGTTCTTC. Amino acids: CSAPLNFGDEQFF.

The chain recombines TRBV18 with TRBJ2-4, with TRBD2 matching over 9 bases. This CDR3 spans 20 amino acids. Germline lookup yields CDR1 KGHSH and CDR2 LQKENI. Unmatched junction bases numbered 13, after V lost 0 bases and J lost 1 base. The CDR3 coding sequence is TGTGCCAGCTCACCACCCCGGGGGGTCTCGACTAGCGGCGCCAAAAACATTCAGTACTTC. Translation gives CASSPPRGVSTSGAKNIQYF.

This clonotype was seen many times. V and J are TRBV30 and TRBJ1-2, with D possibly matching TRBD1 (6 bases). The CDR3 sequence is 14 residues long. Trimming took 3 bases from V and 3 from J, leaving 14 bases between them. The V gene's germline CDR1 is GTSNPN and CDR2 SVGIG (reference sequence). The CDR3 DNA follows: TGTGCCTGGAGCCGGGGAGGGGGTTACTATGGCTACACCTTC. Its protein product is CAWSRGGGYYGYTF.

This clonotype was seen a few times. V usage is TRBV4-1 and J usage is TRBJ2-7; no clear D gene. The CDR3 consists of 12 residues. Germline V gene lookup returns CDR1 MGHRA and CDR2 YSYEKL. V lost 4 bases to trimming and J lost 6 bases, with 10 bases between them. The CDR3 loop is CASSPPFGEQYF. The CDR3 DNA sequence: TGCGCCAGCAGCCCCCCCTTCGGCGAGCAGTACTTC.

This clonotype was seen ten or more times. The V and J genes are TRBV30 and TRBJ1-2; possible D gene TRBD1, 5 bases. Germline lookup yields CDR1 GTSNPN and CDR2 SVGIG (reference sequence). This CDR3 spans 14 amino acids. Deletions cut 2 bases from V and 8 bases from J, with 18 bases between. Here the CDR3 DNA reads TGTGCCTGGAGTCGGGACGGGCCTTTGGGAGGCTACACCTTC. It encodes CAWSRDGPLGGYTF.

This clonotype was counted ten times or more. The genes are TRBV5-1 and TRBJ2-7; 9 nucleotides line up with TRBD1. Germline CDR1 reads SGHRS; CDR2 reads YFSETQ. The CDR3 runs to 14 residues. The J segment lost 7 bases and the V segment lost 1 base, leaving 6 bases of the junction unmatched. Written as DNA, the CDR3 is TGCGCCAGCAGCTTGCCCAGGGACAGGGAAGAGCAGTACTTC. The encoded protein is CASSLPRDREEQYF. The full variable domain, completed using reference TRBV5-1 and TRBJ2-7, is KAGVTQTPRYLIKTRGQQVTLSCSPISGHRSVSWYQQTPGQGLQFLFEYFSETQRNKGNFPGRFSGRQFSNSRSEMNVSTLELGDSALYLCASSLPRDREEQYFGPGTRLTVT.